The 5 T cell receptor beta chains listed next were all sequenced from one sample in a study of T cell responses to AZD1222 COVID-19 vaccine. The data were produced by immunoSEQ multiplex PCR, yet TCRdb's version contains in-frame clones alone and is incomplete. The sample records around 85,000 clones, 80% to 90% being singletons. The starting material was peripheral blood, obtained on day 0 of AZD1222 vaccination. The receptors derive from an adult in good health.

The rearrangement joins TRBV7-9 to TRBJ2-5, with D perhaps matching TRBD2 (5 bases). Germline V gene sequence: CDR1 SEHNR, CDR2 FQNEAQ (reference sequence). V was shortened by 1 base and J by 5 bases, with 14 bases between the two germline ends. The CDR3 is 15 amino acids. Here the CDR3 reads CASSLGDTSGETQYF. DNA for the CDR3: TGTGCCAGCAGCTTAGGAGACACCTCGGGGGAGACCCAGTACTTC.

V is TRBV3-1 (or the pseudogene TRBV3-2) and J is TRBJ1-2; TRBD1 agrees at 9 bases. Unmatched junction bases numbered 8, after V lost 6 bases and J lost 3 bases. This CDR3 has 15 residues. From germline, CDR1 is LGHDT and CDR2 YNNKEL (reference sequence). The CDR3 DNA reads TGTGCCAGCAGACCCAGGGACAGGGTTTACTATGGCTACACCTTC. Translating gives CASRPRDRVYYGYTF.

J is TRBJ2-2 and V is TRBV7-2, with D perhaps matching TRBD2 (6 bases). Trimming removed 3 bases from V and 0 bases from J, with 14 bases in between. Germline V gene lookup returns CDR1 SGHTA and CDR2 FQGNSA. The CDR3 totals 17 residues. CDR3 sequence reads: CASSFIGGFANTGELFF. The CDR3 DNA reads TGTGCCAGCAGCTTTATCGGGGGTTTCGCGAACACCGGGGAGCTGTTTTTT.

This chain links TRBV20-1 with TRBJ1-1; D may be TRBD1 (6 bases). Germline CDR1 reads DFQATT; CDR2 reads SNEGSKA (reference sequence). V was cut by 3 bases and J by 4 bases, with 12 bases left in between. This CDR3 contains 13 residues. The CDR3: CSASLGGATEAFF. In DNA form, the CDR3 reads TGCAGTGCTAGTTTGGGGGGGGCCACTGAAGCTTTCTTT.

This chain joins TRBV7-2 and TRBJ1-2; 8 nucleotides match TRBD1. V gave up 3 bases and J gave up 8 bases; unmatched junction bases: 5. The CDR3 has 13 residues. Germline assignment: CDR1 SGHTA and CDR2 FQGNSA. The CDR3 nucleotides are TGTGCCAGCAGCTTGGGACAGGCCCTCGGCTACACCTTC. It codes for CASSLGQALGYTF.